This T cell receptor beta chain emerged from a study of control samples from healthy donors and cancer patients. Method: immunoSEQ multiplex PCR; TCRdb's copy keeps in-frame clones and lacks some. This sample yields under 150,000 clones, of which just under 90% are seen a single time; about 7.9% belongs to the top ten. The CDR3 consists of 12 residues. The germline CDR1 and CDR2 sequences are MNHNY and SVGAGI (reference sequence). The source material was PBMCs. The sequence derives from a man aged 45-65 years with head and neck cancer. J is TRBJ1-3 and V is TRBV6-6; the D is unclear. CDR3 loop: CAARTSGNTIYF. Written as DNA, the CDR3 is TGTGCTGCCCGAACTTCTGGAAACACCATATATTTT.